This note documents a single TCR beta chain sequence. These data originate in a study of CD4+ T cells in melanoma. Profiling relied on immunoSEQ multiplex PCR, and the TCRdb table lists in-frame clones only, not all of them. The profile shows roughly 150,000 clones, around 90% of them singletons. The CDR3 has 14 residues. The germline V and J ends were trimmed by 6 bases and 5 bases, with 17 bases remaining between them. Germline V gives CDR1 LNHDA, CDR2 SQIVND (reference sequence). The chain carries TRBV19 and TRBJ2-7; the D gene is possibly TRBD2 (6 bases). This clonotype was sampled from a human donor with melanoma. The CDR3 loop is CASSSTGVWNEQYF. CDR3 bases: TGTGCCAGTAGCTCTACGGGGGTTTGGAACGAGCAGTACTTC.